The sequence of this T cell receptor beta chain was determined in a study of technical replicates of blood from several donors. Measured with immunoSEQ multiplex PCR; TCRdb has only the in-frame clones, and not every one. The sample has under 90,000 clones, over 90% seen once. V shed 11 bases and J shed 4 bases, with 20 bases lying between them. Germline V lookup: CDR1 SNHLY, CDR2 FYNNEI. This CDR3 is built from 14 residues. The chain recombines TRBV2 with TRBJ1-1; possibly TRBD1 for D (5 bases). The receptor was derived from a human donor in good health. The source material was T cells isolated from PBMCs. CDR3 sequence reads: CASKDGGAITEAFF. DNA of the CDR3: TGTGCCTCAAAGGACGGGGGTGCGATCACTGAAGCTTTCTTT.